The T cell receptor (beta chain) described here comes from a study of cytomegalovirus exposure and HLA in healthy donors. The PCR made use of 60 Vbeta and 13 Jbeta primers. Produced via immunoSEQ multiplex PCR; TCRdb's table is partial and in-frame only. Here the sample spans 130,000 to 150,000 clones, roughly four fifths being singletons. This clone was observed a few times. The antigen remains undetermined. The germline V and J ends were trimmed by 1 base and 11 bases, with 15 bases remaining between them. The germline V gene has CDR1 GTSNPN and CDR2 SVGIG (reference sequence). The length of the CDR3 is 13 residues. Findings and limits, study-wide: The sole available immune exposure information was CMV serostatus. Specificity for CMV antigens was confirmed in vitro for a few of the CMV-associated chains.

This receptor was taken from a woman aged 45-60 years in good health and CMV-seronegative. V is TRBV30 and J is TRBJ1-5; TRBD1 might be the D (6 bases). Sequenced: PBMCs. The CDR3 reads CAWSGTDAGAQHF. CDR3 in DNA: TGTGCCTGGAGTGGGACAGACGCCGGAGCCCAGCATTTT.